This TCR beta chain emerged from a study of blood T cells in healthy people across ages. Germline V gene lookup returns CDR1 ENHRY and CDR2 SYGVKD. The CDR3 extends over 12 amino acids. PCR was performed a second time for 7 to 11 cycles using a sample-barcoded 5' primer and a J-beta primer mix. Template switching added a 12-random-nucleotide identifier to every cDNA molecule. Any given sample supplied a minimum of 3 million CDR3-containing paired-end reads. TCRdb independently ran MiXCR on the 5' RACE reads; one entry per CDR3 protein. Here the sample spans hundreds of thousands of distinct CDR3 sequences, 35% to 40% being singletons. Comment on this clonotype: A much more abundant neighbour one base away suggests this may be a read error.

Each donor was a healthy Caucasian individual from Russia, aged roughly 6 to 90. The V gene is TRBV10-3, the J gene TRBJ2-3; the D is unclear. Sequencing was carried out using blood. This clonotype originated in a man between 18 and 29 years old in good health. The CDR3 sequence is CAVSELRDTQYF. The CDR3, as DNA: TGTGCCGTCAGTGAGTTGAGGGATACGCAGTATTTT.